Presented here are 7 T cell receptor beta chains from one specimen sequenced in a study of T cells after yellow fever vaccination. TCRdb reanalysed the 5' RACE reads using MiXCR and keeps one entry per CDR3 protein. The sample has 500,000 to 650,000 distinct CDR3 sequences, roughly 14% seen once. This specimen was PBMCs, taken on the day of the yellow fever booster vaccination. The source is a man aged 25-40 years who received the YFV17D yellow fever vaccine.

The J gene is TRBJ2-1, the V gene TRBV29-1, with 10 bases aligning to TRBD2. Germline V gives CDR1 SQVTM, CDR2 ANQGSEA. This CDR3 is 15 amino acids long. V gave up 3 bases and J gave up 9 bases; unmatched junction bases: 11. The CDR3 DNA reads TGCAGCGTTGAGTCGGGACTAGCGATCTGGGGTGAGCAGTTCTTC. Its protein product is CSVESGLAIWGEQFF.

This chain uses TRBV12-3 or TRBV12-4 with TRBJ2-1; D perhaps matches TRBD2 (6 bases). V lost 1 base, J lost 5 bases, and 12 bases lay in between. This CDR3 spans 15 amino acids. CDR3 residues: CASSLVLATHNEQFF. CDR3 nucleotide sequence: TGTGCCAGCAGTTTAGTCCTAGCGACTCACAATGAGCAGTTCTTC.

This clonotype has only a few counts. The genes are TRBV7-9 and TRBJ2-2; D not resolved. V shed 3 bases and J shed 7 bases, with 15 bases lying between them. Per the germline V gene, CDR1 is SEHNR and CDR2 is FQNEAQ (reference sequence). The CDR3 spans 15 residues. The CDR3 bases are TGTGCCAGCAGCTTTACCTCCCCGGAGATCGGGGAGCTGTTTTTT. It specifies CASSFTSPEIGELFF.

The gene calls are TRBV5-4 and TRBJ2-1, with a weak D call TRBD2 (6 bases). CDR3 length: 15 residues. Trimming left V 6 bases short and J 10 bases short, with 23 bases between. Germline-derived CDR1 and CDR2 are SGHNT and YYREEE (reference sequence). CDR3 sequence (DNA): TGTGCCAGCACAATGGTGGTAGCGGAGGTAGCAGAGCAGTTCTTC. Its translation: CASTMVVAEVAEQFF.

This clonotype was seen only a few times. V is TRBV5-5 and J is TRBJ1-1; no firm D call. Per the germline V gene, CDR1 is SGHKS and CDR2 is YYEKEE (reference sequence). V lost 0 bases to trimming and J lost 5 bases, with 8 bases between them. The CDR3 sequence is 13 residues long. The CDR3 region has the DNA TGTGCCAGCAGCTTGGTGGGGAAAACTGAAGCTTTCTTT. It yields the protein CASSLVGKTEAFF.

V is TRBV6-5 and J is TRBJ2-1; D is undetermined. V lost 5 bases, J lost 7 bases, and 9 bases lay in between. The CDR3 sequence is 12 residues long. CDR1 and CDR2 from the germline V gene are MNHEY and SVGAGI. The CDR3 protein is CASSGPINEQFF. For the CDR3, the DNA is TGTGCCAGCAGTGGGCCTATTAATGAGCAGTTCTTC.

This clonotype was seen a handful of times. V gene TRBV6-6 combines with J gene TRBJ2-1; D is unresolved. The germline gives CDR1 MNHNY, CDR2 SVGAGI (reference sequence). V lost 1 base and J lost 10, with 5 bases in between. The CDR3 spans 11 residues. CDR3 loop: CASSYLIEQFF. DNA of the CDR3: TGTGCCAGCAGTTACTTGATCGAGCAGTTCTTC.